One TCR beta chain is described in this entry. Its antigen is as yet unknown. Via MiXCR, TCRdb re-called the RT-PCR reads, giving one row per CDR3 protein. The sample has 600,000 to 700,000 distinct CDR3 sequences; 12% to 15% are singletons. These data are taken from a study of response to subunit inactivated influenza vaccine. Study-level points and caveats: Authors suggested that a seasonal influenza vaccination recruits few new T cells each time.

The CDR3 has 15 amino acids. Germline V lookup: CDR1 KGHSH, CDR2 LQKENI. V was cut by 1 base and J by 1 base, with 9 bases left in between. Sequencing was performed on PBMCs from blood, taken approximately 15 days before vaccination. The sequence derives from a man aged 50-59 years who received an inactivated influenza vaccine. This chain uses TRBV18 with TRBJ2-3; the D call may be TRBD1 or TRBD2 (5 bases each). CDR3 coding DNA: TGTGCCAGCTCACCACAGCAGGGAGGCACAGATACGCAGTATTTT. Encoded protein: CASSPQQGGTDTQYF.